Described below is a single TCR beta chain sequence and its context. Its antigen is currently unknown. The repertoire was sequenced with immunoSEQ multiplex PCR; TCRdb's copy has only in-frame clones and lacks some. The sample carries around 120,000 clones, over 75% recorded once. The source of the sample is a study of T cell responses to AZD1222 COVID-19 vaccine. Study results and limitations: Among AZD1222 vaccinees, only six were seropositive at baseline. Reportedly, close to half of spike-specific TCRs are directed against unmutated variant regions. Spike-specific TCR breadth rose after two AZD1222 doses, and depth rose as well. Clonal diversity was possibly underestimated, and white British individuals and females predominated among donors.

Germline CDR1 and CDR2: SNHLY and FYNNEI. V gave up 7 bases and J gave up 11 bases; unmatched junction bases: 9. The CDR3 extends over 12 amino acids. The clonotype comes from an adult in good health. The genes are TRBV2 and TRBJ1-1, with TRBD1 matching 8 bases. Here the sequenced sample was peripheral blood, taken on day 0 of MenACWY control vaccination. Here the CDR3 DNA reads TGTGCCAGCACCCGGGACAGGAGGGGTGCTTTCTTT. This encodes CASTRDRRGAFF. The variable domain in full, with the rest retrieved from reference TRBV2 and TRBJ1-1, is EPEVTQTPSHQVTQMGQEVILRCVPISNHLYFYWYRQILGQKVEFLVSFYNNEISEKSEIFDDQFSVERPDGSNFTLKIRSTKLEDSAMYFCASTRDRRGAFFGQGTRLTVV.